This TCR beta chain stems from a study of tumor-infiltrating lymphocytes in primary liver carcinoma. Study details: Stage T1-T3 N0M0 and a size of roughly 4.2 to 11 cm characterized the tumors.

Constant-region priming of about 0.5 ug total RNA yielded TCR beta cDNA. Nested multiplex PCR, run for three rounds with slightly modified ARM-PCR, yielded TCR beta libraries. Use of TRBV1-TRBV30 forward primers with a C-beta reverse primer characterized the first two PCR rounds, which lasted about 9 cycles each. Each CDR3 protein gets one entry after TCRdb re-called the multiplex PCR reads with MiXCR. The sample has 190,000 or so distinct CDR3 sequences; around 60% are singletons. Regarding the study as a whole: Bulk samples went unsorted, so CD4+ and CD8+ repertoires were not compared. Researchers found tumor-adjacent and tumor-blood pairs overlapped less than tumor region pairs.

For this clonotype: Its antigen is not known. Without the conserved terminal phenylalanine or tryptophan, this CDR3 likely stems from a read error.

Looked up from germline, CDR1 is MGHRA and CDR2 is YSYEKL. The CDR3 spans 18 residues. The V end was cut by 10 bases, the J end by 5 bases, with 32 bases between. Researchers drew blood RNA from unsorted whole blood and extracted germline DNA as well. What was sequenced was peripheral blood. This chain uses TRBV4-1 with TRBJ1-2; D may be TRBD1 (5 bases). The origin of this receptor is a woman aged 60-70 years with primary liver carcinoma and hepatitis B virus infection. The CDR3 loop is CANSQDGRGARFGYGYTL. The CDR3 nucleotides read TGCGCCAACAGTCAAGATGGGAGAGGGGCCCGCTTTGGTTATGGCTACACCTTA.